A single sample is the source of the 25 T cell receptor beta chains below, sequenced in a study of identical twins. TCRdb itself ran the 5' RACE reads through MiXCR, one entry per CDR3 protein. The sample lists roughly 700,000 distinct CDR3 sequences; less than 10% were seen once. These data were also filed under a second study, of yellow fever vaccine responses in identical twins.

The source material was PBMCs. These receptors were obtained from a woman younger than 30 in good health.

This clonotype was detected many times. The rearrangement links TRBV7-9 to TRBJ2-7; no clear D gene. CDR3 length: 12 amino acids. CDR1 and CDR2 (germline): SEHNR, FQNEAQ (reference sequence). Between the trimmed V and J ends, which lost 5 bases and 2 bases, there was a span of 7 bases. The CDR3 loop reads CASSPAPYEQYF. The CDR3 DNA reads as TGTGCCAGCAGCCCCGCCCCCTACGAGCAGTACTTC.

This clonotype came up many times. The chain recombines TRBV7-9 with TRBJ2-7; D might be TRBD1 (5 bases). Germline V gene lookup returns CDR1 SEHNR and CDR2 FQNEAQ (reference sequence). CDR3 length equals 12 residues. V was trimmed by 3 bases and J by 6 bases, leaving 9 bases between them. The CDR3 nucleotides read TGTGCCAGCAGCTTTTCAGGGATCGAGCAGTACTTC. Residues: CASSFSGIEQYF.

The J gene is TRBJ2-7, the V gene TRBV12-3 or TRBV12-4; the D gene could be TRBD1 or TRBD2 (6 bases each). The CDR3 covers 14 residues. V dropped 5 bases and J dropped 0 bases, with 11 bases sitting between them. The CDR3 nucleotides are TGTGCCAGCAGTAGGACAGCGGGCTCCTACGAGCAGTACTTC. The encoded protein is CASSRTAGSYEQYF.

This clonotype occurred a few times. This rearrangement joins TRBV9 to TRBJ1-1, with D perhaps matching TRBD1 (6 bases). This CDR3 is 16 amino acids long. Germline V gene data show CDR1 as SGDLS and CDR2 as YYNGEE. Trimming removed 3 bases at V and 1 base at J, with 16 bases between. CDR3 sequence (DNA): TGTGCCAGCAGCGCGGACGGGGGCCGTGGGAACACTGAAGCTTTCTTT. Residues: CASSADGGRGNTEAFF. Full variable domain (missing parts from reference TRBV9 and TRBJ1-1): DSGVTQTPKHLITATGQRVTLRCSPRSGDLSVYWYQQSLDQGLQFLIQYYNGEERAKGNILERFSAQQFPDLHSELNLSSLELGDSALYFCASSADGGRGNTEAFFGQGTRLTVV.

This clonotype occurred a few times. The rearrangement uses TRBV11-1 and TRBJ2-7, with a possible D match to TRBD2 (5 bases). V lost 5 bases and J 1 base, leaving 9 bases between the germline ends. Germline V gene lookup returns CDR1 SGHAT and CDR2 FQDESV (reference sequence). There are 13 residues in the CDR3. The CDR3 nucleotides read TGTGCCAGCAGCCCAGCGGAATCCTACGAGCAGTACTTC. Translated: CASSPAESYEQYF.

This clonotype came up a few times. The chain combines TRBV12-3 or TRBV12-4 with TRBJ2-1; 10 positions agree with TRBD2. Losses at the gene ends were 4 bases for V and 7 bases for J; bases not matched to a gene: 7. CDR3 length: 15 residues. CDR3 in DNA: TGTGCCAGCAGTTCGGAGCGGGGGGGCCAGAATGAGCAGTTCTTC. This translates into CASSSERGGQNEQFF.

The genes are TRBV5-6 and TRBJ2-7, with D perhaps matching TRBD2 (6 bases). Trimming stripped 2 bases from V and 6 bases from J, with 18 bases between. Germline CDR1 and CDR2: SGHDT and YYEEEE. The length of the CDR3 is 15 residues. CDR3 protein: CASSFVPTGVGEQYF. CDR3 DNA sequence: TGTGCCAGCAGCTTCGTACCTACGGGGGTGGGCGAGCAGTACTTC.

There are many counts of this clonotype. V usage is TRBV28 and J usage is TRBJ1-1, with 7 bases identical to TRBD1. CDR1 and CDR2 (germline): MDHEN, SYDVKM. The CDR3 sequence is 15 residues long. V lost 6 bases and J lost 5; bases outside the gene matches: 12. CDR3 DNA: TGTGCCAGCAGCCCGGAGAAGGGGGCCTCAACTGAAGCTTTCTTT. It translates to CASSPEKGASTEAFF.

This clonotype showed up many times. CDR3 nucleotides: TGTGCCAGCAGCTCGACAAGCTCCTACGAGCAGTACTTC. It specifies CASSSTSSYEQYF. The J gene is TRBJ2-7, the V gene TRBV7-8; D remains ambiguous. Trimming removed 4 bases at V and 0 bases at J, with 7 bases between. CDR1 and CDR2 from the germline V gene are SGHVS and FQNEAQ. The CDR3 covers 13 residues.

The V call is TRBV10-3, the J call TRBJ2-7; D may correspond to TRBD1 or TRBD2 (5 bases each). CDR3 length: 14 residues. V gave up 11 bases and J gave up 0 bases, with 17 bases separating them. CDR1 and CDR2 from the germline V gene are ENHRY and SYGVKD. The CDR3 DNA follows: TGTGCCCCCGGGGCTTTTCGGACCTCCTACGAGCAGTACTTC. Its translation: CAPGAFRTSYEQYF.

The chain couples TRBV20-1 to TRBJ2-4, with D perhaps matching TRBD1 or TRBD2 (6 bases each). CDR1 is DFQATT, CDR2 SNEGSKA, per germline (reference sequence). This CDR3 comprises 16 residues. V was cut by 6 bases and J by 3 bases, with 21 bases left in between. This CDR3 is CSAAPGALGNKNIQYF. The CDR3 DNA follows: TGCAGTGCGGCGCCGGGGGCACTTGGTAACAAAAACATTCAGTACTTC.

In this sample, this clonotype turned up many times. The rearrangement uses TRBV5-1 and TRBJ2-7; 10 nucleotides agree with TRBD1. Germline-derived CDR1 and CDR2 are SGHRS and YFSETQ. The CDR3 runs 15 residues. Unmatched junction bases numbered 6, after V lost 0 bases and J lost 6 bases. CDR3 region: CASSLGGTGVLEQYF. The CDR3, as DNA: TGCGCCAGCAGCTTGGGGGGGACAGGGGTGCTCGAGCAGTACTTC.

CDR3: CATSDPNRGAVGYTF. The CDR3 DNA follows: TGTGCCACCAGTGATCCAAATCGGGGGGCTGTTGGCTACACCTTC. This chain uses TRBV24-1 with TRBJ1-2; maybe TRBD1 (6 bases). Germline CDR1 KGHDR, CDR2 SFDVKD. The CDR3 spans 15 residues. V was pared by 3 bases and J by 7 bases, with 17 bases between.

This clonotype has a handful of counts. The V and J genes are TRBV6-5 and TRBJ1-6; D call uncertain. There are 12 residues in the CDR3. V lost 5 bases, J lost 10 bases, and 9 bases lay in between. Germline CDR1 MNHEY, CDR2 SVGAGI. CDR3 in DNA: TGTGCCAGCAGTCCTTCTGGATCACCCCTCCACTTT. This sequence encodes CASSPSGSPLHF.

This clonotype has a handful of counts. The genes are TRBV18 and TRBJ2-2; D possibly corresponds to TRBD1 (5 bases). Germline V CDR1 and CDR2: KGHSH, LQKENI. This CDR3 region has 16 residues. V was clipped by 3 bases and J by 7 bases, with 18 bases between them. CDR3 bases: TGTGCCAGCTCACCGACAGCCCCCGCGAAGTTCGGGGAGCTGTTTTTT. Translation: CASSPTAPAKFGELFF.

This clonotype was counted a few times. One end of the junction varies from germline; a read error may be responsible. The chain links TRBV20-1 to TRBJ2-3, with D perhaps matching TRBD1 or TRBD2 (5 bases each). Germline-derived CDR1 and CDR2 are DFQATT and SNEGSKA (reference sequence). The CDR3 has 15 residues. CDR3 nucleotide sequence: TGCAGTGCCAGAGGGGCTGCCCCCAGCACAGATACGCAGTATTTT. Translating it yields CSARGAAPSTDTQYF.

The chain is built from TRBV15 and TRBJ2-5; D remains ambiguous. Germline lookup yields CDR1 LNHNV and CDR2 YYDKDF (reference sequence). V lost 0 bases, J lost 2 bases, and 10 bases lay in between. The length of the CDR3 is 15 residues. Written as DNA, the CDR3 is TGTGCCACCAGCAGAGACCCCGCGGTACAAGAGACCCAGTACTTC. This codes for CATSRDPAVQETQYF.

The sample holds a few counts of this clonotype. The chain is built from TRBV12-5 and TRBJ2-5, with D possibly being TRBD1 (5 bases). CDR1 is LGHNT and CDR2 is FRNRAP in the germline V gene. The CDR3 runs 12 residues. The CDR3 DNA reads TGTGCCATACGAAGGGGTGAAGAGACCCAGTACTTC. This translates into CAIRRGEETQYF. The full variable domain, completed using reference TRBV12-5 and TRBJ2-5, is DARVTQTPRHKVTEMGQEVTMRCQPILGHNTVFWYRQTMMQGLELLAYFRNRAPLDDSGMPKDRFSAEMPDATLATLKIQPSEPRDSAVYFCAIRRGEETQYFGPGTRLLVL.

This clonotype was seen only a few times. The rearrangement uses TRBV7-2 and TRBJ2-3, with 14 bases lining up with TRBD2. Germline lookup yields CDR1 SGHTA and CDR2 FQGNSA. V lost 5 bases, J lost 3 bases, and 7 bases stayed unmatched. The CDR3 is 17 amino acids. CDR3 bases: TGTGCCAGCAGCCATCCCGGACTAGCGGGGGGAACAGATACGCAGTATTTT. This gives the protein CASSHPGLAGGTDTQYF.

This clonotype was counted only a few times. V and J are TRBV6-1 and TRBJ1-1; the D is unclear. CDR1 and CDR2 from the germline V gene are MNHNS and SASEGT. The CDR3 has 13 amino acids. V lost 7 bases to trimming and J lost 0 bases, with 9 bases between them. CDR3 sequence reads: CASTLSLNTEAFF. CDR3 coding DNA: TGTGCCAGCACTCTTTCCTTGAACACTGAAGCTTTCTTT.

V is TRBV5-1 and J is TRBJ1-1; 8 bases are a match to TRBD1. Germline-derived CDR1 and CDR2 are SGHRS and YFSETQ. The CDR3 spans 13 residues. The V gene end was trimmed by 4 bases and the J gene end by 3 bases; junction bases not matched to a gene: 2. The CDR3 sequence is CASSKTGDTEAFF. The CDR3 bases are TGCGCCAGCAGCAAGACAGGGGACACTGAAGCTTTCTTT.

This clonotype was detected a few times. The chain is built from TRBV27 and TRBJ2-1; D gene unclear. V lost 6 bases to trimming and J lost 10 bases, with 16 bases between them. CDR3 length: 13 amino acids. Per germline, CDR1 MNHEY and CDR2 SMNVEV (reference sequence). The CDR3 loop is CASSLGPPAEQFF. For the CDR3, the DNA is TGTGCCAGCAGCCTTGGCCCGCCAGCGGAGCAGTTCTTC.

This clonotype showed up many times. The genes are TRBV3-1 and TRBJ2-3, with TRBD2 matching over 9 bases. Germline V gives CDR1 LGHDT, CDR2 YNNKEL (reference sequence). This CDR3 has 17 amino acids. Trimming took 4 bases from V and 10 from J; bases not matched to a gene: 18. The CDR3 DNA is TGTGCCAGCAGCCCCAGAAAGCGGGGGGCCGGGTCGAGTCCGCAGTATTTT. This sequence encodes CASSPRKRGAGSSPQYF.

V usage is TRBV11-3 and J usage is TRBJ2-1; the D is unclear. CDR1 is SGHNT, CDR2 YENEEA, per germline. CDR3 length: 16 amino acids. Trimming removed 2 bases from V and 2 bases from J, with 13 bases in between. CDR3 nucleotide sequence: TGTGCCAGCAGCTTAAATCTGCCAGTCCCCTACAATGAGCAGTTCTTC. It is translated as CASSLNLPVPYNEQFF.

This clonotype was recorded many times. The chain recombines TRBV5-1 with TRBJ2-1, with 9 bases lining up with TRBD1. CDR3 length: 20 amino acids. Germline CDR1 and CDR2: SGHRS and YFSETQ. V trimming: 0 bases; J trimming: 0 bases; junction bases outside the gene matches: 13. The DNA for the CDR3 is TGCGCCAGCAGCTTGGGGGGACAGGGAAGCGCGCGTAGCTCCTACAATGAGCAGTTCTTC. It is translated as CASSLGGQGSARSSYNEQFF.